This section outlines one T cell receptor beta chain sequence together with its context. The antigen remains unidentified. The sample comes from a study of cytomegalovirus exposure and HLA in healthy donors. Researchers ran the PCR with 60 Vbeta and 13 Jbeta primers. Method: immunoSEQ multiplex PCR; TCRdb's copy keeps in-frame clones and lacks some. The sample holds 75,000 to 100,000 clones, roughly four fifths seen once. Study-wide results and limits: Roughly uniform depth of sequencing across donors was assumed in presence/absence analyses.

The sequence was collected from a man aged 40-49 years in good health and CMV-seronegative. Specimen: PBMCs.

CDR3 sequence: CASSRPPGQSWDEQFF. CDR3 sequence (DNA): TGTGCCAGCAGCCGGCCCCCGGGACAGAGCTGGGATGAGCAGTTCTTC. The rearrangement joins TRBV7-2 to TRBJ2-1, with TRBD1 matching 7 bases. Looked up from germline, CDR1 is SGHTA and CDR2 is FQGNSA. The V gene end was trimmed by 5 bases and the J gene end by 8 bases; junction bases not matched to a gene: 15. The CDR3 extends over 16 amino acids.